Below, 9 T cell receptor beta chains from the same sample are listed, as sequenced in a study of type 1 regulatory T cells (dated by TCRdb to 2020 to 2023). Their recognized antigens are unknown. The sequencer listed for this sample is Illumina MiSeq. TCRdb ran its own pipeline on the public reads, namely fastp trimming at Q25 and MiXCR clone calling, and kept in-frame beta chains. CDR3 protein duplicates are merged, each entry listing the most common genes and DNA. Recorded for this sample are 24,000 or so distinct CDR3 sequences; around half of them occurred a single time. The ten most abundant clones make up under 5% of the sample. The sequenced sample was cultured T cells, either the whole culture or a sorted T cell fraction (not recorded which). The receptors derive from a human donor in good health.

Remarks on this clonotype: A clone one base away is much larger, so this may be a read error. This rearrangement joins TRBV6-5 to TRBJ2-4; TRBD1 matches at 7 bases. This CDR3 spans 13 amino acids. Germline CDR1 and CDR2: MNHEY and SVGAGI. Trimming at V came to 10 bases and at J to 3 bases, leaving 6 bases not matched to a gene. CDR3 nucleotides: TGTGCCACCGCCTCAGGGGGCAAAAACATTCAGTACTTC. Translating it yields CATASGGKNIQYF.

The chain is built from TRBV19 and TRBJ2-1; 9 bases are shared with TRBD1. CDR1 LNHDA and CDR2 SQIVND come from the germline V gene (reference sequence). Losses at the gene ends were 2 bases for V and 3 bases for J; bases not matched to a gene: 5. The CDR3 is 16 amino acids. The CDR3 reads CASSIRGDRVYNEQFF. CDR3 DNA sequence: TGTGCCAGTAGTATAAGGGGGGACAGGGTCTACAATGAGCAGTTCTTC.

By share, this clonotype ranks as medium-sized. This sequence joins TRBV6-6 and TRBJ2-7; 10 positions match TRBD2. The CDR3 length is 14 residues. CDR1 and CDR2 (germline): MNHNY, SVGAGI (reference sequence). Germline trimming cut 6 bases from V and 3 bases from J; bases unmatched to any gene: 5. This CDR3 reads CASRNSGGNYEQYF. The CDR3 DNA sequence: TGTGCCAGCAGGAATAGCGGGGGGAACTACGAGCAGTACTTC.

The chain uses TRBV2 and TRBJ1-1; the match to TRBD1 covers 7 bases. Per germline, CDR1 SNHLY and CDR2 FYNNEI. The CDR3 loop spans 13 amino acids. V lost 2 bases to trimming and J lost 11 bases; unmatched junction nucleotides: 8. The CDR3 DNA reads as TGTGCCAGCAGTGAAACGGGACAGAAGGGTGCTTTCTTT. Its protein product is CASSETGQKGAFF.

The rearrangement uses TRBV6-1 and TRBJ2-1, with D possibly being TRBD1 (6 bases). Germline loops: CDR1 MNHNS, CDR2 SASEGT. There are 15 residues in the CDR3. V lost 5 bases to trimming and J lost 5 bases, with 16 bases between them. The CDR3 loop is CASSPRDKGNNEQFF. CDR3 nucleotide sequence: TGTGCCAGCAGTCCCCGGGACAAGGGAAACAATGAGCAGTTCTTC.

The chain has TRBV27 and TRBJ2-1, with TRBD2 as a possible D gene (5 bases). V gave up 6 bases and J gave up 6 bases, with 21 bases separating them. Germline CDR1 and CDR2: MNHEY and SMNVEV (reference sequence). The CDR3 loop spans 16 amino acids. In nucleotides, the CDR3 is TGTGCCAGCAGGCGTTTTTTGGGAACTGAGGGCAATGAGCAGTTCTTC. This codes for CASRRFLGTEGNEQFF.

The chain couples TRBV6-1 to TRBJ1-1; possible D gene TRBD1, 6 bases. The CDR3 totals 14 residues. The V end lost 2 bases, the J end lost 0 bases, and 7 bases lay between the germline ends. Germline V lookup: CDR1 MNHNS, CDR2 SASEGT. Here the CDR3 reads CASSERQVNTEAFF. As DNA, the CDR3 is TGTGCCAGCAGTGAAAGACAGGTGAACACTGAAGCTTTCTTT.

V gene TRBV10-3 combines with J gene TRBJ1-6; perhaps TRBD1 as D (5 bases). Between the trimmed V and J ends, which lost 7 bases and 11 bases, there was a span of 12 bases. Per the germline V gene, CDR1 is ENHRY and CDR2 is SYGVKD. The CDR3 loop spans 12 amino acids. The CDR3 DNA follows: TGTGCCATCAAAGGACAATGGCCACCCCTCCACTTT. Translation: CAIKGQWPPLHF.

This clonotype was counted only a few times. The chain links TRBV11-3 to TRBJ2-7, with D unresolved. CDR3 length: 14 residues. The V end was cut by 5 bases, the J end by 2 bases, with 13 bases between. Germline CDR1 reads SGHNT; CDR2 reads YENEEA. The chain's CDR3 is CASSLMRSAYEQYF. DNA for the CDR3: TGTGCCAGCAGCCTAATGAGGTCCGCCTACGAGCAGTACTTC.